One sample yielded the 5 T cell receptor beta chains listed below, sequenced in a study of OX40 agonist ivuxolimab in advanced cancers. Libraries were prepared by immunoSEQ multiplex PCR; TCRdb keeps only in-frame clonotypes and omits some of them. The sample holds approximately 40,000 clones, roughly 88% seen once. The sample was CD4+ or CD8+ T cells sorted from blood, taken in a trial of the OX40 agonist ivuxolimab. The origin of the receptors is an adult with an advanced solid tumor such as melanoma, head and neck, liver or kidney cancer.

The chain couples TRBV6-6 to TRBJ2-5, with D uncertain. V was pared by 0 bases and J by 1 base, with 6 bases between. The CDR3 has 14 residues. Germline V lookup: CDR1 MNHNY, CDR2 SVGAGI (reference sequence). CDR3: CASSYSRSQETQYF. CDR3 nucleotides: TGTGCCAGCAGTTACTCTAGGTCCCAAGAGACCCAGTACTTC.

Remarks on this clone: The germline gene is not matched at one end of the junction; a read error may be the cause. The chain has TRBV7-7 and TRBJ2-1, with 10 nucleotides matching TRBD2. Germline V gene sequence: CDR1 SSHAT, CDR2 FNYEAQ (reference sequence). There are 16 residues in the CDR3. The CDR3 DNA is TGTGCTAGCAGCTTGAGCGGGAGGGTTTCCTACAATGAGCAGTTCTTC. Protein product: CASSLSGRVSYNEQFF.

The gene calls are TRBV4-1 and TRBJ2-1, with 8 bases identical to TRBD2. The CDR3 is made up of 17 amino acids. Losses at the gene ends were 0 bases for V and 4 bases for J; bases not matched to a gene: 8. Germline V CDR1 and CDR2: MGHRA, YSYEKL. CDR3 sequence (DNA): TGCGCCAGCAGCCAAGATGGGGCGGGAGGACCTTACAATGAGCAGTTCTTC. Its translation is CASSQDGAGGPYNEQFF.

This clone was counted a single time. This chain uses TRBV27 with TRBJ2-1, with D unclear. Germline V lookup: CDR1 MNHEY, CDR2 SMNVEV (reference sequence). The CDR3 sequence is 16 residues long. Trimming shortened V by 3 bases and J by 0 bases, and 12 bases separated the two germline ends. CDR3 residues: CASSFSASTSYNEQFF. DNA of the CDR3: TGTGCCAGCAGTTTCAGCGCTTCTACCTCCTACAATGAGCAGTTCTTC.

This clone showed up just a few times. The rearrangement links TRBV4-1 to TRBJ2-1, with 10 bases lining up with TRBD2. Germline loops: CDR1 MGHRA, CDR2 YSYEKL. The CDR3 consists of 16 residues. V lost 3 bases to trimming and J lost 8 bases; unmatched junction nucleotides: 10. CDR3 coding DNA: TGCGCCAGCAGCCATGTCGGGACTAGCGCCTTACATGAGCAGTTCTTC. It yields the protein CASSHVGTSALHEQFF.